The rows below give T cell receptor beta chains drawn from one sample of a study of Ad26.COV2.S vaccination and SARS-CoV-2 variants. Measured with immunoSEQ multiplex PCR; TCRdb has only the in-frame clones, and not every one. The table shows some 410,000 clones, with about nine tenths occurring only once. The sample here was peripheral blood, taken in a trial of Ad26.COV2.S vaccine versus placebo. The receptors here all came from a person between 18 and 60 years old who received the Ad26.COV2.S COVID-19 vaccine or a placebo. Both conserved end residues are part of each CDR3. The order of the fields is V gene, clone size, J gene, CDR3 protein. Only some rows state a clone size, as once, few, many or a class for expanded clones.

v_gene: TRBV12-3/TRBV12-4
abundance: few
j_gene: TRBJ1-1
CDR3aa: CASSSGRREAFF

v_gene: TRBV7-8
abundance: -
j_gene: TRBJ2-5
CDR3aa: CASSLSSTETQYF

v_gene: TRBV13
abundance: -
j_gene: TRBJ2-4
CDR3aa: CASSLTGGENIQYF

v_gene: TRBV11-2
abundance: -
j_gene: TRBJ2-4
CDR3aa: CASSLVGPLAKNIQYF

v_gene: TRBV27
abundance: -
j_gene: TRBJ2-2
CDR3aa: CASSFREATGELFF

v_gene: TRBV5-6
abundance: once
j_gene: TRBJ2-5
CDR3aa: CASSLFDSNLQETQYF

v_gene: TRBV29-1
abundance: -
j_gene: TRBJ1-2
CDR3aa: CSAILGQLTYGYTF

v_gene: TRBV4-1
abundance: -
j_gene: TRBJ1-4
CDR3aa: CASSHSGGRGHEKLFF

v_gene: TRBV7-2
abundance: -
j_gene: TRBJ2-5
CDR3aa: CASSSTGPAGYQETQYF

v_gene: TRBV3-1/TRBV3-2
abundance: -
j_gene: TRBJ1-3
CDR3aa: CASSAQSGNTIYF

v_gene: TRBV10-3
abundance: -
j_gene: TRBJ2-7
CDR3aa: CAISQTGTGSTYEQYF

v_gene: TRBV6-1
abundance: -
j_gene: TRBJ2-1
CDR3aa: CASSEWGPGEQFF

v_gene: TRBV28
abundance: -
j_gene: TRBJ2-3
CDR3aa: CASSLRGRRSTDTQYF

v_gene: TRBV2
abundance: -
j_gene: TRBJ1-5
CDR3aa: CASSESRRGSNQPQHF

v_gene: TRBV29-1
abundance: -
j_gene: TRBJ2-5
CDR3aa: CSVEYRGAQETQYF

v_gene: TRBV25-1
abundance: -
j_gene: TRBJ2-5
CDR3aa: CASSEGGQGAETQYF

v_gene: TRBV6-5
abundance: few
j_gene: TRBJ1-1
CDR3aa: CASSSPAKLNTEAFF

v_gene: TRBV6-5
abundance: -
j_gene: TRBJ1-6
CDR3aa: CASSPLFEGNSPLHF

v_gene: TRBV15
abundance: -
j_gene: TRBJ1-2
CDR3aa: CATSRDRSGTDYGYTF

v_gene: TRBV7-7
abundance: -
j_gene: TRBJ2-3
CDR3aa: CASSRGQGWADTQYF

v_gene: TRBV19
abundance: -
j_gene: TRBJ2-1
CDR3aa: CASCETGGPGVYNEQFF

v_gene: TRBV2
abundance: -
j_gene: TRBJ1-1
CDR3aa: CASRVQGWTEAFF

v_gene: TRBV6-5
abundance: -
j_gene: TRBJ2-7
CDR3aa: CASTMTSGGRYEQYF

v_gene: TRBV4-3
abundance: -
j_gene: TRBJ2-7
CDR3aa: CASSQDGGGFAYEQYF

v_gene: TRBV28
abundance: once
j_gene: TRBJ2-7
CDR3aa: CASSIGTGAEQYF

v_gene: TRBV29-1
abundance: -
j_gene: TRBJ2-3
CDR3aa: CSVVTGVQAADTQYF

v_gene: TRBV27
abundance: -
j_gene: TRBJ2-6
CDR3aa: CASSFEARQGGSGANVLTF

v_gene: TRBV7-9
abundance: once
j_gene: TRBJ1-1
CDR3aa: CASSLYYSEAFF

v_gene: TRBV3-1/TRBV3-2
abundance: -
j_gene: TRBJ1-1
CDR3aa: CASSRSTDRTEAFF

v_gene: TRBV15
abundance: -
j_gene: TRBJ2-2
CDR3aa: CATSRTGTVNTGELFF

v_gene: TRBV30
abundance: -
j_gene: TRBJ1-4
CDR3aa: CAWSGPPGEKLFF

v_gene: TRBV23-1
abundance: -
j_gene: TRBJ1-6
CDR3aa: CASSQSGNSPLHF

v_gene: TRBV6-5
abundance: -
j_gene: TRBJ2-7
CDR3aa: CASSYAPGEGRQQYF

v_gene: TRBV7-8
abundance: -
j_gene: TRBJ1-1
CDR3aa: CASSLLQRWGTEAFF

v_gene: TRBV7-2
abundance: -
j_gene: TRBJ1-1
CDR3aa: CASSPRRERGVEAFF

v_gene: TRBV9
abundance: -
j_gene: TRBJ2-7
CDR3aa: CASSVAPGYEQYF

v_gene: TRBV5-1
abundance: few
j_gene: TRBJ2-2
CDR3aa: CASISLEGNTGELFF

v_gene: TRBV7-9
abundance: few
j_gene: TRBJ2-7
CDR3aa: CASSLTSGGPSREQYF

v_gene: TRBV6-2/TRBV6-3
abundance: -
j_gene: TRBJ2-7
CDR3aa: CASSDDRDGDEQYF

v_gene: TRBV18
abundance: -
j_gene: TRBJ1-5
CDR3aa: CASSPDRGLNQPQHF

v_gene: TRBV3-1/TRBV3-2
abundance: -
j_gene: TRBJ1-1
CDR3aa: CASSPGSTNTEAFF